This T cell receptor beta chain was profiled in a study of OX40 agonist ivuxolimab in advanced cancers. For the study at large: The study treated patients with ivuxolimab, an agonistic anti-OX40 (CD134) antibody. Among those enrolled, mean age was around 60 years (range about 23 to 80) and approximately 80% were male. Under the entry rules, prior anti-PD-1, anti-PD-L1 or anti-CTLA-4 therapy was allowed, and about 40% had some.

At cycle 4 day 1, cycle 7 day 1, and baseline, blood was sampled. The protocol was immunoSEQ multiplex PCR, while the TCRdb copy is restricted to in-frame clones and leaves out a portion. The table records 55,000 to 65,000 clones, more than 65% of them present only once. Sample: CD4+ or CD8+ T cells sorted from blood, taken in a trial of the OX40 agonist ivuxolimab. This receptor was obtained from an adult with an advanced solid tumor such as melanoma, head and neck, liver or kidney cancer.

The CDR3 DNA sequence: TGTGCCAGCAGCGTAGTTGCGGGAGATGGGGACGAGCAGTACTTC. Its translation is CASSVVAGDGDEQYF. This chain links TRBV9 with TRBJ2-7; the match to TRBD2 covers 7 bases. The CDR3 is made up of 15 amino acids. The germline V gene encodes CDR1 SGDLS and CDR2 YYNGEE. V dropped 0 bases and J dropped 5; count of bases not matched to a gene: 8.